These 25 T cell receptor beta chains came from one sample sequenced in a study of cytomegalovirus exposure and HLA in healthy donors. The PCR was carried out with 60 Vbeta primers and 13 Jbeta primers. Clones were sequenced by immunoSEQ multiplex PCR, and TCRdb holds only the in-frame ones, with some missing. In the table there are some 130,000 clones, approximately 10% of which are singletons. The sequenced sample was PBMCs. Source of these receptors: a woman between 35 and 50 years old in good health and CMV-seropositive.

CDR3 loop: CASSQVWGQGSSGELFF. Here the CDR3 DNA reads TGTGCCAGCAGCCAAGTTTGGGGACAAGGCTCTTCCGGGGAGCTGTTTTTT. The chain is built from TRBV14 and TRBJ2-2, with a tentative D call TRBD1 (6 bases). V lost 1 base and J lost 6, with 18 bases in between. This CDR3 has 17 residues. From germline, CDR1 is SGHDN and CDR2 FVKESK.

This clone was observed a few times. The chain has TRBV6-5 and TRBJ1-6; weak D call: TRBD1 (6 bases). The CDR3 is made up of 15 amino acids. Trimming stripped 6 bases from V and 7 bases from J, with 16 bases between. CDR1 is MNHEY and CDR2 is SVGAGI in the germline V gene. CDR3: CASSNFWTDNSPLHF. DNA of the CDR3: TGTGCCAGCAGCAACTTCTGGACAGACAATTCACCCCTCCACTTT.

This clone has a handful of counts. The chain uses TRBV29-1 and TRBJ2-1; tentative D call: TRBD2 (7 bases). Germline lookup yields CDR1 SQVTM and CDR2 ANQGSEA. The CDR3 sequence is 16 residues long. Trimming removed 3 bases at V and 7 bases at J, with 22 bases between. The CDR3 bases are TGCAGCGTTGATCCTATTGGATGGGGGGGCCCGAATGAGCAGTTCTTC. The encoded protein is CSVDPIGWGGPNEQFF.

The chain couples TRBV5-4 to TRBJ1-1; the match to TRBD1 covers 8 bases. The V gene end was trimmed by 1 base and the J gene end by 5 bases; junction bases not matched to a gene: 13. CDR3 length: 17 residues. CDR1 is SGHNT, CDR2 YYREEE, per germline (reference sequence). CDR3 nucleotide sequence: TGTGCCAGCAGCTTGAAATCCCGCAGGGGGCTGGGGACTGAAGCTTTCTTT. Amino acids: CASSLKSRRGLGTEAFF.

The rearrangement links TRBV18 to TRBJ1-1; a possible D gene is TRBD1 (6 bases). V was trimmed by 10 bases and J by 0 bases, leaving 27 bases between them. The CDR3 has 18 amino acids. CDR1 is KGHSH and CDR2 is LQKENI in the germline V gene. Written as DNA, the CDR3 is TGTGCCACCCGTCCCAGAGCCAACAGGGCCGGGATGAACACTGAAGCTTTCTTT. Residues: CATRPRANRAGMNTEAFF.

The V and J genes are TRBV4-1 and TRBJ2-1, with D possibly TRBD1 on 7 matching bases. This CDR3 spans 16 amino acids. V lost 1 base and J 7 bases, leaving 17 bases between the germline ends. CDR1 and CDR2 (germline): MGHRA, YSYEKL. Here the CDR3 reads CASSQVPTGRGNEQFF. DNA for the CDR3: TGCGCCAGCAGCCAAGTTCCGACAGGGCGGGGAAATGAGCAGTTCTTC.

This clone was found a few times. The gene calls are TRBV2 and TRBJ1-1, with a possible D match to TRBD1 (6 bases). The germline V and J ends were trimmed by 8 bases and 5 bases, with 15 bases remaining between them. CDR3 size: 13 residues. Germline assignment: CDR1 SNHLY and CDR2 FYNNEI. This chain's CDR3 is CASGDQGLTEAFF. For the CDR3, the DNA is TGTGCCAGCGGGGACCAGGGGCTGACTGAAGCTTTCTTT. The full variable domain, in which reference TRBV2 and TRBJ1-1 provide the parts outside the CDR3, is EPEVTQTPSHQVTQMGQEVILRCVPISNHLYFYWYRQILGQKVEFLVSFYNNEISEKSEIFDDQFSVERPDGSNFTLKIRSTKLEDSAMYFCASGDQGLTEAFFGQGTRLTVV.

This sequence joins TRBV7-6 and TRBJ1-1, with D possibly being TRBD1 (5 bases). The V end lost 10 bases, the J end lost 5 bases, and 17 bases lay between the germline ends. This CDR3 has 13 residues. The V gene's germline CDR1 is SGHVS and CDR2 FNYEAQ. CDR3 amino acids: CATREGLGTEAFF. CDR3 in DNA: TGTGCCACCCGGGAGGGGCTCGGGACTGAAGCTTTCTTT.

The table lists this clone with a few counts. The DNA of the CDR3 is TGTGCCAGCAGCTCCGGGGGGGTTAAGTACCAAGAGACCCAGTACTTC. This gives the protein CASSSGGVKYQETQYF. The chain carries TRBV5-4 and TRBJ2-5, with TRBD2 identical over 8 bases. The CDR3 has 16 residues. V gave up 3 bases and J gave up 0 bases; unmatched junction bases: 7. CDR1 is SGHNT, CDR2 YYREEE, per germline (reference sequence).

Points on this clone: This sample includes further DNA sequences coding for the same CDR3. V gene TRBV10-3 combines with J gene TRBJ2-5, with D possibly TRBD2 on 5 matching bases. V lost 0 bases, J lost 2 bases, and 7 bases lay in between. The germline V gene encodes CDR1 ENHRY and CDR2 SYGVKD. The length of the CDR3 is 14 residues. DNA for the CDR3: TGTGCCATCAGTGAGTCGATAGCGCAAGAGACCCAGTACTTC. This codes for CAISESIAQETQYF.

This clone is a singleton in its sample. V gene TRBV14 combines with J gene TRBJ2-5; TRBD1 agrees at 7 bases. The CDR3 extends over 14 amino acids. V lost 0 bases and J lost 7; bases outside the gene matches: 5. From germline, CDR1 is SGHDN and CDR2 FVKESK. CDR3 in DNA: TGTGCCAGCAGCCAAGATTGGCCAGGGGGGACCCAGTACTTC. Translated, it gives CASSQDWPGGTQYF.

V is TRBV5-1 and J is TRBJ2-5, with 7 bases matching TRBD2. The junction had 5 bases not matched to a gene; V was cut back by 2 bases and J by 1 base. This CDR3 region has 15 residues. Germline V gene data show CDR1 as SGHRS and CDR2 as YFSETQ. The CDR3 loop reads CASSLNTGGQETQYF. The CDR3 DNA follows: TGCGCCAGCAGCTTAAATACGGGGGGCCAAGAGACCCAGTACTTC.

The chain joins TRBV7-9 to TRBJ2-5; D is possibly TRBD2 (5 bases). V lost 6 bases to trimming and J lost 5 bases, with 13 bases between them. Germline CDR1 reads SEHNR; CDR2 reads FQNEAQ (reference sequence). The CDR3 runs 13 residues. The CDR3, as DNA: TGTGCCAGCAGGCCCGGGGTGGAGGAGACCCAGTACTTC. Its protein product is CASRPGVEETQYF.

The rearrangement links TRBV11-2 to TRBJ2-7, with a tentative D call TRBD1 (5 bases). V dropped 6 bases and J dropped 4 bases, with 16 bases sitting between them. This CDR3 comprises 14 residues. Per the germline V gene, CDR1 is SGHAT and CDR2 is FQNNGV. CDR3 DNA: TGTGCCAGCAGGGACATTCAATCAGGGTACGAGCAGTACTTC. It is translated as CASRDIQSGYEQYF.

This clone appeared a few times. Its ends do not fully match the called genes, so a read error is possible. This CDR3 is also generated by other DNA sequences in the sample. As DNA, the CDR3 is TGTGCCAGCAGCGCAAAGGGACAGGGGCGGGATGAAAAGCTGTTTTTT. This encodes CASSAKGQGRDEKLFF. V and J are TRBV5-6 and TRBJ1-4, with TRBD1 identical over 10 bases. The CDR3 has 16 residues. Germline CDR1 SGHDT, CDR2 YYEEEE.

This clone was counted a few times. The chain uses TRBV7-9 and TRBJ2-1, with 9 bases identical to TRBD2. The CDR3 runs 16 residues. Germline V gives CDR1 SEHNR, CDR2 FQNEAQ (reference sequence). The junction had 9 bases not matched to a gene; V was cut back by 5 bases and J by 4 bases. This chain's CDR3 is CASSDQGGGDYNEQFF. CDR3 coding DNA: TGTGCCAGCAGCGACCAGGGCGGGGGGGATTACAATGAGCAGTTCTTC.

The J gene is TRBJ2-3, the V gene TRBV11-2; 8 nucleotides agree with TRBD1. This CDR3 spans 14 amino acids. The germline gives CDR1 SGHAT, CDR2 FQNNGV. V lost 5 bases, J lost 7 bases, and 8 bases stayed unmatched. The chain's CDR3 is CASSQGQAHHTQYF. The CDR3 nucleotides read TGTGCCAGCAGCCAGGGACAGGCCCATCATACGCAGTATTTT.

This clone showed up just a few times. CDR3 nucleotide sequence: TGTGCCAGTCACAGGACCACGAACACCGGGGAGCTGTTTTTT. This translates into CASHRTTNTGELFF. This sequence joins TRBV2 and TRBJ2-2, with D possibly being TRBD1 (5 bases). Trimming took 9 bases from V and 0 from J, leaving 11 bases between them. The CDR3 sequence is 14 residues long. CDR1 and CDR2 from the germline V gene are SNHLY and FYNNEI.

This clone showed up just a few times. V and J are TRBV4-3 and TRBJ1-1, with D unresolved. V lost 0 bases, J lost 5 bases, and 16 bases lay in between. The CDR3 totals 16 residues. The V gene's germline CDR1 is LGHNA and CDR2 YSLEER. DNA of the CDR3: TGCGCCAGCAGCCAAGATTTAGAGGGTATCAGGACTGAAGCTTTCTTT. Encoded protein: CASSQDLEGIRTEAFF.

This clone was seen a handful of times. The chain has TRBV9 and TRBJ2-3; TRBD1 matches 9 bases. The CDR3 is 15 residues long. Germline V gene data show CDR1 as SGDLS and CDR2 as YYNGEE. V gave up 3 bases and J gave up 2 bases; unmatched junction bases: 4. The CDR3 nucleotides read TGTGCCAGCAGCGAAGGGACAGGGTACACAGATACGCAGTATTTT. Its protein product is CASSEGTGYTDTQYF.

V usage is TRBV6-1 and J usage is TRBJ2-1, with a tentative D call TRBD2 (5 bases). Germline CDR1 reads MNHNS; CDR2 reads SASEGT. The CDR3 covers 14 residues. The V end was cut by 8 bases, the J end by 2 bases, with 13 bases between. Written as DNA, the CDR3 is TGTGCCAGCGGGCTGGCGGGTCCCTACAATGAGCAGTTCTTC. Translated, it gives CASGLAGPYNEQFF.

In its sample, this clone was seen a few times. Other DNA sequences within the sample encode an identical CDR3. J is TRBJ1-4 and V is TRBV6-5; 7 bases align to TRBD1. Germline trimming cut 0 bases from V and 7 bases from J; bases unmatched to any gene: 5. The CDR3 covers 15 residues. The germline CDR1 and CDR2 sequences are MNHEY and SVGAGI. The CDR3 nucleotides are TGTGCCAGCAGTTACTCTGGGCAGGGGGGTGAAAAACTGTTTTTT. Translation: CASSYSGQGGEKLFF.

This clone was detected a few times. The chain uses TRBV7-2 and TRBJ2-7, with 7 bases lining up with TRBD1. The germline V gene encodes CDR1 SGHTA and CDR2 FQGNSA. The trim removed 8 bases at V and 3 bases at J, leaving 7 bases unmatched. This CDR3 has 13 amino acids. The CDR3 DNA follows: TGTGCCAGCGGACCGACAGGGAGCTACGAGCAGTACTTC. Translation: CASGPTGSYEQYF.

CDR3 sequence: CASSQEEQRLAKNIQYF. DNA for the CDR3: TGTGCCAGCAGCCAAGAAGAGCAGCGACTCGCCAAAAACATTCAGTACTTC. The chain joins TRBV14 to TRBJ2-4; the D is unclear. V was pared by 0 bases and J by 1 base, with 13 bases between. The CDR3 runs to 17 residues. The germline gives CDR1 SGHDN, CDR2 FVKESK.

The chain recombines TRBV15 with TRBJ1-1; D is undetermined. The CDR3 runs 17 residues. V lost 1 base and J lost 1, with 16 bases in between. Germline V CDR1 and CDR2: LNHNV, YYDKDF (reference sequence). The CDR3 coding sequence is TGTGCCACCAGCAGAGGCCCGGGTCATCAAAGGAACACTGAAGCTTTCTTT. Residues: CATSRGPGHQRNTEAFF. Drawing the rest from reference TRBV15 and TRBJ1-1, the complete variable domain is DAMVIQNPRYQVTQFGKPVTLSCSQTLNHNVMYWYQQKSSQAPKLLFHYYDKDFNNEADTPDNFQSRRPNTSFCFLDIRSPGLGDTAMYLCATSRGPGHQRNTEAFFGQGTRLTVV.